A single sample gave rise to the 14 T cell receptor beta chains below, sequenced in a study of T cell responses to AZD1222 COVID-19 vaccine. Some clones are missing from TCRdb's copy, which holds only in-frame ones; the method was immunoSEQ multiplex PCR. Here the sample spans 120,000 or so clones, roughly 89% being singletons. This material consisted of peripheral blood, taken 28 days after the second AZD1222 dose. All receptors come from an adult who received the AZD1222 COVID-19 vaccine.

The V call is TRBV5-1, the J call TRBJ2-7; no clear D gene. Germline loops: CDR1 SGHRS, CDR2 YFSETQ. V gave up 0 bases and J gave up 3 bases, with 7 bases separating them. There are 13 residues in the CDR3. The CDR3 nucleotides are TGCGCCAGCAGCTTGGGTTCCGGCTACGAGCAGTACTTC. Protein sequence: CASSLGSGYEQYF.

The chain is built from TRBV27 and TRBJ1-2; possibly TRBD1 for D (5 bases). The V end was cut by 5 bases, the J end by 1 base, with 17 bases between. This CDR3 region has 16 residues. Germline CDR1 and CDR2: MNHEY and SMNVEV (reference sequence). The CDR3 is CASSDIQGLNNYGYTF. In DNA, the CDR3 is TGTGCCAGCAGTGACATTCAGGGCCTCAATAACTATGGCTACACCTTC.

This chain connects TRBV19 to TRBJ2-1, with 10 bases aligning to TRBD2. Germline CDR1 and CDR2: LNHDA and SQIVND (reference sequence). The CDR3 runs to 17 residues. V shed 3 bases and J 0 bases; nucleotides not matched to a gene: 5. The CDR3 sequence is CASSIGTSATSYNEQFF. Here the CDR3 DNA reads TGTGCCAGTAGTATCGGGACTAGCGCAACCTCCTACAATGAGCAGTTCTTC.

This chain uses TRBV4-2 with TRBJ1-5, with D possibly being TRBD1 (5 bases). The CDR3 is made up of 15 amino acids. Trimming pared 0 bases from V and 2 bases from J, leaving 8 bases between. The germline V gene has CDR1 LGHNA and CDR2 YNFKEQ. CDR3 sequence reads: CASSQDSTGNQPQHF. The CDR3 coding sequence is TGTGCCAGCAGCCAAGATTCGACAGGCAATCAGCCCCAGCATTTT.

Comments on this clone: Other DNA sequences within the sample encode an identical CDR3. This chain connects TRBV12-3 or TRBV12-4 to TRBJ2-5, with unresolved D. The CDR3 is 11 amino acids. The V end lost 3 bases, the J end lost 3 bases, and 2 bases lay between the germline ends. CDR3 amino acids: CASSFEETQYF. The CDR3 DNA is TGTGCCAGCAGTTTCGAAGAGACCCAGTACTTC.

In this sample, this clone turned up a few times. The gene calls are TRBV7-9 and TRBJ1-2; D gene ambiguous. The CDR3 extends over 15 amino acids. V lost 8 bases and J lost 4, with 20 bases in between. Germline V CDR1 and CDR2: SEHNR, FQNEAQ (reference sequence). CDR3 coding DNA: TGTGCCAGCGGAACACGGGAAAACGATCCCTATGGCTACACCTTC. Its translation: CASGTRENDPYGYTF. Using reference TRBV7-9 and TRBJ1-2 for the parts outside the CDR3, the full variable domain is DTGVSQNPRHKITKRGQNVTFRCDPISEHNRLYWYRQTLGQGPEFLTYFQNEAQLEKSRLLSDRFSAERPKGSFSTLEIQRTEQGDSAMYLCASGTRENDPYGYTFGSGTRLTVV.

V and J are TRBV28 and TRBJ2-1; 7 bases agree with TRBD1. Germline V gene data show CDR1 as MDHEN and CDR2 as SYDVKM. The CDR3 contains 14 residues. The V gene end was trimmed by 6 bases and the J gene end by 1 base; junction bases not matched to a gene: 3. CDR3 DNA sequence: TGTGCCAGCAGAAGACAGGGTTCCTACAATGAGCAGTTCTTC. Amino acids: CASRRQGSYNEQFF.

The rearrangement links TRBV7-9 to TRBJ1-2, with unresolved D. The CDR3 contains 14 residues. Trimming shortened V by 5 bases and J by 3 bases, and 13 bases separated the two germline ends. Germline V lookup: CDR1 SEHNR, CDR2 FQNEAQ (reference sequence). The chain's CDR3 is CASSLYSKDYGYTF. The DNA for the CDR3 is TGTGCCAGCAGCCTCTATTCGAAGGACTATGGCTACACCTTC.

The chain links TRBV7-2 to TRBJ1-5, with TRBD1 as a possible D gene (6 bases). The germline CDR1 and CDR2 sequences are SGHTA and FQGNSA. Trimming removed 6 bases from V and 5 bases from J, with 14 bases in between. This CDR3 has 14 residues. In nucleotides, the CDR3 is TGTGCCAGCAGTTTTTACAGGGCGGATCAGCCCCAGCATTTT. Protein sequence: CASSFYRADQPQHF.

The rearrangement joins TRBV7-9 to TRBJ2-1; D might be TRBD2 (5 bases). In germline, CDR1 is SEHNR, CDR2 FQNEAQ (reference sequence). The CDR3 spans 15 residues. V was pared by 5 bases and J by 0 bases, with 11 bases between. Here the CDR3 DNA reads TGTGCCAGCAGCCCGTCTAGCACCTCCTACAATGAGCAGTTCTTC. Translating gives CASSPSSTSYNEQFF.

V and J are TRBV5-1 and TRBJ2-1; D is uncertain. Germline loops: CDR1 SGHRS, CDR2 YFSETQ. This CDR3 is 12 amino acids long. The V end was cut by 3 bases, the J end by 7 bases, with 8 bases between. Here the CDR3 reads CASSYRDNEQFF. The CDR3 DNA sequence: TGCGCCAGCAGCTACCGCGATAATGAGCAGTTCTTC.

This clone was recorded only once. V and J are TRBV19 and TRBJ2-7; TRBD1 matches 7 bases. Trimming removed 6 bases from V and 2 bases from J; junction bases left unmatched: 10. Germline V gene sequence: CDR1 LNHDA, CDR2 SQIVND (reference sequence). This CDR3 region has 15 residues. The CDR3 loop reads CASRWRDDRAYEQYF. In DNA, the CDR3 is TGTGCCAGTAGATGGAGAGACGACAGGGCCTACGAGCAGTACTTC.

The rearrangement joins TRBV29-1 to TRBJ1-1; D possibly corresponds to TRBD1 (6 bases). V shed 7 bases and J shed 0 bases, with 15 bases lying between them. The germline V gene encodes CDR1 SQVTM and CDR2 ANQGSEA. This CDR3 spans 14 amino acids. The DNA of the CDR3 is TGCAGCGCCCAAGGGGGGCTGGTGAACACTGAAGCTTTCTTT. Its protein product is CSAQGGLVNTEAFF.

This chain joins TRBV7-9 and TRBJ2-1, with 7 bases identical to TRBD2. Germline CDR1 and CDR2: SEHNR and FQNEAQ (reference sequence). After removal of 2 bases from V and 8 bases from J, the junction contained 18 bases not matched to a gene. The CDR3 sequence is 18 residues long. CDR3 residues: CASSLHGSLAAKFDEQFF. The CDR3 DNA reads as TGTGCCAGCAGCTTACACGGGTCTCTAGCGGCTAAGTTCGATGAGCAGTTCTTC.